The clone carrying this TCR beta chain was recorded only once. What it recognizes is unknown. This sample was included in a study of vaccination effects on CD4 cells after COVID-19. Whole-study context: Antigen-specific CD4+ T cells expanded by the ViraFEST assay with viral peptide pools were then sequenced. Samples gathered post-vaccine arrived a median of 72 days past the second dose. Overall study results and limits: In the study, convalescent patients were few, and early post-infection timepoints were absent.

TCRdb keeps only in-frame clones here, not all; method: immunoSEQ multiplex PCR. The sample records tens of thousands of clones, over 60% being singletons. CD4+ T cell isolation took place after less than 13 days of culture. Convalescent patients had PCR-confirmed SARS-CoV-2 infection between March and December 2020. Two doses of either BNT162b2 or mRNA-1273 were given to each participant. The authors replaced half the medium with IL-2 medium on days 3 and 7. This sample comprised CD4+ T cells from PBMCs cultured without peptide, obtained after COVID-19 vaccination. The sequence was obtained from a human donor who had a prior SARS-CoV-2 infection.

The CDR3 nucleotides read TGTGCTAGTGGTTTTGTGTACGAGCAGTACTTC. Translation: CASGFVYEQYF. The chain is built from TRBV12-5 and TRBJ2-7, with D hard to call. V was clipped by 3 bases and J by 4 bases, with 4 bases between them. From germline, CDR1 is LGHNT and CDR2 FRNRAP. The CDR3 totals 11 residues.